This T cell receptor (beta chain) is drawn from a study of cytomegalovirus exposure and HLA in healthy donors. Study outcomes and limitations: The majority of TCR sequences were rare, yet some public TCRs appeared in many donors.

Comments on this clone: The antigen remains undetermined.

A multiplex PCR was run with 60 Vbeta primers and 13 Jbeta primers. Here immunoSEQ multiplex PCR was the method, and the copy in TCRdb shows in-frame clones only, minus some. Of roughly 120,000 clones in the sample, less than 85% were seen once. This sequence originates from a male donor in good health and CMV-seronegative. Sequenced sample: PBMCs.

The CDR3, as DNA: TGCAGCGTGTCCAACAATGAGCAGTTCTTC. Translating it yields CSVSNNEQFF. The chain uses TRBV29-1 and TRBJ2-1; no definite D call. The germline V gene has CDR1 SQVTM and CDR2 ANQGSEA. CDR3 size: 10 residues. V lost 6 bases and J 5 bases, leaving 5 bases between the germline ends.